Below, 21 T cell receptor beta chains from the same sample are listed, as sequenced in a study of CD8 T cells in Susac syndrome. Random hexamers primed reverse transcription of about 0.45 to 1 ug RNA. TCRdb re-analysed the immunoSEQ multiplex PCR reads in MiXCR, keeping a single row per CDR3 protein. The sample shows roughly 180,000 distinct CDR3 sequences, around 96% of them seen only once. Sequencing was performed on CD4+ T cells from PBMCs. The origin of the receptors is a human donor in good health.

This chain joins TRBV15 and TRBJ2-2; D uncertain. The CDR3 runs to 17 residues. V was shortened by 0 bases and J by 0 bases, with 11 bases between the two germline ends. The germline V gene has CDR1 LNHNV and CDR2 YYDKDF (reference sequence). CDR3 residues: CATSRDSAIANTGELFF. CDR3 nucleotides: TGTGCCACCAGCAGAGATTCGGCAATAGCGAACACCGGGGAGCTGTTTTTT.

The J gene is TRBJ2-7, the V gene TRBV11-1; 12 bases align to TRBD2. Germline V gene sequence: CDR1 SGHAT, CDR2 FQDESV (reference sequence). V lost 5 bases, J lost 6 bases, and 8 bases stayed unmatched. This CDR3 contains 15 residues. The CDR3 reads CASSTRLAGVSEQYF. CDR3 bases: TGTGCCAGCAGCACCCGACTAGCGGGAGTCTCCGAGCAGTACTTC.

This rearrangement joins TRBV20-1 to TRBJ1-2; D may be TRBD1 (6 bases). The germline V and J ends were trimmed by 6 bases and 3 bases, with 8 bases remaining between them. The CDR3 is 11 amino acids. Per the germline V gene, CDR1 is DFQATT and CDR2 is SNEGSKA (reference sequence). The CDR3 sequence is CSAWTDYGYTF. In DNA form, the CDR3 reads TGCAGTGCGTGGACAGACTATGGCTACACCTTC.

The J gene is TRBJ2-5, the V gene TRBV12-3 or TRBV12-4; D possibly corresponds to TRBD2 (6 bases). This CDR3 is built from 12 residues. Trimming removed 8 bases at V and 6 bases at J, with 13 bases between. The CDR3 coding sequence is TGTGCCAGCGGCCGGGAGCTTAAGACCCAGTACTTC. This sequence encodes CASGRELKTQYF.

V usage is TRBV27 and J usage is TRBJ2-7; D not resolved. The V gene lost 2 bases and the J gene lost 0 bases, with 8 bases spanning the gap. The CDR3 contains 14 residues. Germline V gene lookup returns CDR1 MNHEY and CDR2 SMNVEV (reference sequence). CDR3 amino acids: CASSLRRSSYEQYF. For the CDR3, the DNA is TGTGCCAGCAGTTTAAGGCGGTCCTCCTACGAGCAGTACTTC.

The chain uses TRBV6-5 and TRBJ1-5; D not certain. The CDR3 is 13 amino acids. V was shortened by 6 bases and J by 7 bases, with 13 bases between the two germline ends. From germline, CDR1 is MNHEY and CDR2 SVGAGI. CDR3 loop: CASRVGFGQPQHF. CDR3 bases: TGTGCCAGCAGGGTCGGCTTTGGGCAGCCCCAGCATTTT.

This rearrangement joins TRBV12-3 or TRBV12-4 to TRBJ2-1; 9 nucleotides match TRBD1. This CDR3 contains 13 residues. The V and J ends lost 5 bases and 9 bases, in that order; junction bases with no gene match: 5. CDR3 in DNA: TGTGCCAGCAGTGCGACAGGGGGAAGTGAGCAGTTCTTC. It translates to CASSATGGSEQFF.

The rearrangement joins TRBV7-9 to TRBJ1-1, with TRBD1 as a possible D gene (5 bases). The CDR3 consists of 13 residues. Germline CDR1 is SEHNR and CDR2 is FQNEAQ (reference sequence). Trimming stripped 8 bases from V and 2 bases from J, with 12 bases between. Written as DNA, the CDR3 is TGTGCCAGCCCGGGGCCGTTAAACACTGAAGCTTTCTTT. Its protein product is CASPGPLNTEAFF. Full variable domain (outside the CDR3, taken from reference TRBV7-9 and TRBJ1-1): DTGVSQNPRHKITKRGQNVTFRCDPISEHNRLYWYRQTLGQGPEFLTYFQNEAQLEKSRLLSDRFSAERPKGSFSTLEIQRTEQGDSAMYLCASPGPLNTEAFFGQGTRLTVV.

The rearrangement uses TRBV7-2 and TRBJ1-2; no firm D call. Trimming took 1 base from V and 10 from J, leaving 10 bases between them. Germline V lookup: CDR1 SGHTA, CDR2 FQGNSA. This CDR3 is 12 amino acids long. This CDR3 reads CASSLERYTYTF. DNA of the CDR3: TGTGCCAGCAGCTTAGAGAGATACACCTACACCTTC.

The DNA of the CDR3 is TGTGCCAGCAGCTTAGTCTTGAACCAAAACACTGAAGCTTTCTTT. It translates to CASSLVLNQNTEAFF. The chain recombines TRBV7-8 with TRBJ1-1; D not resolved. V lost 1 base and J lost 2, with 11 bases in between. Germline CDR1 reads SGHVS; CDR2 reads FQNEAQ. The CDR3 extends over 15 amino acids.

In this sample, this clonotype turned up a few times. The chain joins TRBV28 to TRBJ2-3, with no clear D. V lost 7 bases to trimming and J lost 6 bases, with 8 bases between them. CDR1 is MDHEN and CDR2 is SYDVKM in the germline V gene. The CDR3 is made up of 11 amino acids. CDR3 residues: CASTPGDTQYF. CDR3 DNA sequence: TGTGCCAGCACCCCCGGGGATACGCAGTATTTT.

The V call is TRBV14, the J call TRBJ2-1, with 7 positions matching TRBD1. The trim removed 0 bases at V and 7 bases at J, leaving 9 bases unmatched. CDR1 is SGHDN, CDR2 FVKESK, per germline. CDR3 length equals 16 residues. CDR3 sequence (DNA): TGTGCCAGCAGCCAAGATCCAGGCAGGGGGTGGAATGAGCAGTTCTTC. It translates to CASSQDPGRGWNEQFF.

The V gene is TRBV6-5, the J gene TRBJ2-5; 8 bases map to TRBD1. After removal of 2 bases from V and 5 bases from J, the junction contained 10 bases not matched to a gene. Per the germline V gene, CDR1 is MNHEY and CDR2 is SVGAGI. The CDR3 extends over 16 amino acids. CDR3 protein: CASSYPWTGFGETQYF. The CDR3 bases are TGTGCCAGCAGTTACCCCTGGACAGGGTTCGGGGAGACCCAGTACTTC.

This chain uses TRBV2 with TRBJ1-1; 8 positions agree with TRBD1. The ends lost 6 bases at V and 5 bases at J; junction bases unmatched: 11. Germline V gives CDR1 SNHLY, CDR2 FYNNEI. The CDR3 consists of 15 residues. Here the CDR3 reads CASRERTGGETEAFF. In DNA, the CDR3 is TGTGCCAGCAGGGAACGCACAGGGGGTGAAACTGAAGCTTTCTTT.

The rearrangement links TRBV6-6 to TRBJ2-5; 7 positions agree with TRBD1. There are 14 residues in the CDR3. The germline V gene has CDR1 MNHNY and CDR2 SVGAGI (reference sequence). The V and J ends lost 5 bases and 5 bases, in that order; junction bases with no gene match: 8. The CDR3 loop reads CASSTATGAETQYF. DNA of the CDR3: TGTGCCAGCAGTACAGCAACAGGGGCCGAGACCCAGTACTTC.

The V gene is TRBV27, the J gene TRBJ2-2; no reliable D call. Germline loops: CDR1 MNHEY, CDR2 SMNVEV (reference sequence). CDR3 size: 14 residues. Between the trimmed V and J ends, which lost 0 bases and 8 bases, there was a span of 10 bases. The CDR3 DNA reads TGTGCCAGCAGTTTATCGGGCAGGCCGGGGGAGCTGTTTTTT. Translating gives CASSLSGRPGELFF.

The chain has TRBV30 and TRBJ2-7, with unresolved D. The germline V and J ends were trimmed by 0 bases and 6 bases, with 9 bases remaining between them. CDR1 is GTSNPN and CDR2 is SVGIG in the germline V gene (reference sequence). CDR3 length equals 12 residues. The CDR3, as DNA: TGTGCCTGGAGTGTCTTAAGTTCCGAGCAGTACTTC. Protein product: CAWSVLSSEQYF.

The CDR3 coding sequence is TGCAGCGTTGAAGACTCCTCGGCCGGGGAGCTGTTTTTT. Translation gives CSVEDSSAGELFF. The chain carries TRBV29-1 and TRBJ2-2; the D is unclear. The CDR3 is 13 residues long. V lost 0 bases and J lost 6, with 8 bases in between. Germline V lookup: CDR1 SQVTM, CDR2 ANQGSEA.

The chain uses TRBV29-1 and TRBJ1-1; 8 bases are shared with TRBD1. Per germline, CDR1 SQVTM and CDR2 ANQGSEA. Trimming cost V 7 bases and J 8 bases; bases outside gene matches: 18. CDR3 length equals 15 residues. CDR3 nucleotides: TGCAGCGCTTGGGAGGCAGGGGGCGACCTCACCGAAGCTTTCTTT. It translates to CSAWEAGGDLTEAFF.

The chain joins TRBV7-9 to TRBJ2-1, with D maybe TRBD2 (6 bases). The CDR3 runs 15 residues. Germline V gene lookup returns CDR1 SEHNR and CDR2 FQNEAQ (reference sequence). V was pared by 7 bases and J by 7 bases, with 20 bases between. CDR3 sequence: CASTYGTGEENEQFF. The CDR3, as DNA: TGTGCCAGCACTTACGGCACGGGAGAGGAGAATGAGCAGTTCTTC.

J is TRBJ2-7 and V is TRBV5-1, with D hard to call. Germline CDR1 SGHRS, CDR2 YFSETQ. Trimming shortened V by 4 bases and J by 2 bases, and 16 bases separated the two germline ends. The CDR3 loop spans 15 amino acids. In nucleotides, the CDR3 is TGCGCCAGCAGCCTCGACCCGGGTCCTACCTACGAGCAGTACTTC. Translation gives CASSLDPGPTYEQYF.